Listed below are T cell receptor beta chains from one sample, sequenced in a study of regulatory T cells in long-lasting Graves disease. TCRdb reprocessed the multiplex PCR reads with MiXCR, giving one entry per CDR3 protein. This sample has 350,000 to 550,000 distinct CDR3 sequences, with about 15% found just once. These records were also assigned to another study, of T cells in Graves' hyperthyroidism and ophthalmopathy.

Material: peripheral blood mononuclear cells (PBMCs), obtained at new diagnosis, from a patient treated with antithyroid drugs. The receptors were sampled from a woman aged 25 to 39 with Graves disease. Each CDR3 is given without its conserved first and last residue. D genes are given only for firm matches.

D: TRBD1
J: TRBJ2-5
V: TRBV11-3
CDR3: ASSLGTGELETQY

D: -
J: TRBJ2-2
V: TRBV14
CDR3: ASSPYEIPELF

D: -
J: TRBJ2-7
V: TRBV6-5
CDR3: ASSYTYNRAYEQY

D: -
J: TRBJ1-4
V: TRBV6-1
CDR3: ASSPPGQGYEKLF

D: -
J: TRBJ1-5
V: TRBV29-1
CDR3: SVGFGPNQPQH

D: TRBD1
J: TRBJ1-1
V: TRBV12-3/TRBV12-4
CDR3: ASSRRRTGVDTEAF

D: TRBD1
J: TRBJ1-5
V: TRBV4-2
CDR3: ASSPLPNRGEDQPQH

D: -
J: TRBJ2-3
V: TRBV7-3
CDR3: ASSQRRNTDTQY

D: -
J: TRBJ2-2
V: TRBV6-1
CDR3: ASSVSGTSPTGELF

D: TRBD2
J: TRBJ2-1
V: TRBV5-1
CDR3: ASSLVSSGRAAGNEQF

D: -
J: TRBJ1-3
V: TRBV27
CDR3: ASSLANPGTFGNTIY

D: -
J: TRBJ2-3
V: TRBV6-1
CDR3: ASTPFEDTQY

D: TRBD1
J: TRBJ1-5
V: TRBV30
CDR3: AWSPNRGSQPQH

D: -
J: TRBJ2-3
V: TRBV6-1
CDR3: ASSRPSGSTDTQY

D: TRBD1
J: TRBJ1-3
V: TRBV20-1
CDR3: SARGGGADRGMSGNTVY

D: -
J: TRBJ2-1
V: TRBV11-3
CDR3: ASSGTNDNEQF

D: -
J: TRBJ1-2
V: TRBV12-3/TRBV12-4
CDR3: ASSLTGYGYT

D: -
J: TRBJ1-2
V: TRBV28
CDR3: ASSSDLYGYT

D: TRBD1
J: TRBJ2-2
V: TRBV7-8
CDR3: ASSLLGTGGIGTGELF

D: -
J: TRBJ1-5
V: TRBV6-1
CDR3: ASSDRRWRGKAQH

D: -
J: TRBJ1-3
V: TRBV6-2/TRBV6-3
CDR3: ASSWGTEASGNTIY

D: -
J: -
V: TRBV30
CDR3: ACEGYRAGETQY

D: -
J: TRBJ1-1
V: TRBV12-3/TRBV12-4
CDR3: ASSLSKGLGGNTEAF

D: -
J: TRBJ2-2
V: TRBV2
CDR3: ASSGSTSTHTGELF

D: TRBD1
J: TRBJ1-5
V: TRBV20-1
CDR3: SARDAFDRVDSNQPQH

D: -
J: TRBJ2-3
V: TRBV5-1
CDR3: ASSLSTDTDTQY

D: -
J: TRBJ2-1
V: TRBV6-2/TRBV6-3
CDR3: ASSEVVTNNEQF

D: -
J: TRBJ1-1
V: TRBV5-1
CDR3: ASHSAGGPTEAF

D: TRBD1
J: TRBJ2-7
V: TRBV20-1
CDR3: SAPGQTTYEQY

D: TRBD2
J: TRBJ2-2
V: TRBV7-8
CDR3: ASSPLAGGLAGELF

D: -
J: TRBJ1-1
V: TRBV28
CDR3: ASSLYGNTEAF

D: -
J: TRBJ2-1
V: TRBV7-2
CDR3: ASSWSGSRTYNEQF

D: -
J: TRBJ1-4
V: TRBV29-1
CDR3: SVAVNEKLF

D: TRBD2
J: TRBJ2-1
V: TRBV19
CDR3: ASSLAWGLAGRDNEQF

D: TRBD1
J: TRBJ2-2
V: TRBV5-6
CDR3: ASSEGPRTGESGELF

D: TRBD2
J: TRBJ2-5
V: TRBV28
CDR3: ASSAGGGLIQETQY

D: -
J: TRBJ2-5
V: TRBV29-1
CDR3: SVEDRWGGETQY

D: -
J: TRBJ1-3
V: TRBV27
CDR3: ASSFDRSAHDSGNTIY

D: -
J: TRBJ2-3
V: TRBV2
CDR3: ASSGGLADTQY

D: TRBD1
J: TRBJ1-5
V: TRBV2
CDR3: ASRGGTGHQPQH

D: -
J: TRBJ2-7
V: TRBV10-3
CDR3: AISGGQVPLSYEQY

D: -
J: TRBJ1-1
V: TRBV12-3/TRBV12-4
CDR3: ASRTGLTEAF

D: TRBD2
J: TRBJ2-1
V: TRBV30
CDR3: AWSGGEGLSYNEQF

D: -
J: TRBJ2-5
V: TRBV12-3/TRBV12-4
CDR3: ASSLKELVAQY

D: TRBD2
J: TRBJ2-5
V: TRBV5-1
CDR3: ASSVGTSDKETQY

D: TRBD1
J: TRBJ2-3
V: TRBV13
CDR3: AGTVSTGGVSTDTQY

D: -
J: TRBJ1-1
V: TRBV10-3
CDR3: AIKGITEAF

D: -
J: TRBJ1-6
V: TRBV20-1
CDR3: SARDRLQGRSPLH

D: -
J: TRBJ1-1
V: TRBV6-1
CDR3: ASSEGVGLGAF

D: -
J: TRBJ2-4
V: TRBV11-3
CDR3: ASSRWEKDIQY

D: TRBD1
J: TRBJ1-1
V: TRBV3-1
CDR3: ASSQFLPRGGRRRTEAF

D: -
J: TRBJ2-1
V: TRBV30
CDR3: AWTIGGLYNEQF

D: TRBD1
J: TRBJ2-7
V: TRBV5-1
CDR3: ASSGDRVKY

D: TRBD2
J: TRBJ2-3
V: TRBV20-1
CDR3: SARDPGSGRADTQY

D: -
J: TRBJ2-3
V: TRBV14
CDR3: ASSQGRGDTQY

D: TRBD2
J: TRBJ2-1
V: TRBV6-2/TRBV6-3
CDR3: ASSYTGGESGNQF

D: -
J: TRBJ2-7
V: TRBV11-3
CDR3: ASSPAHEQY

D: -
J: TRBJ1-2
V: TRBV29-1
CDR3: SVEEHTVSGYT